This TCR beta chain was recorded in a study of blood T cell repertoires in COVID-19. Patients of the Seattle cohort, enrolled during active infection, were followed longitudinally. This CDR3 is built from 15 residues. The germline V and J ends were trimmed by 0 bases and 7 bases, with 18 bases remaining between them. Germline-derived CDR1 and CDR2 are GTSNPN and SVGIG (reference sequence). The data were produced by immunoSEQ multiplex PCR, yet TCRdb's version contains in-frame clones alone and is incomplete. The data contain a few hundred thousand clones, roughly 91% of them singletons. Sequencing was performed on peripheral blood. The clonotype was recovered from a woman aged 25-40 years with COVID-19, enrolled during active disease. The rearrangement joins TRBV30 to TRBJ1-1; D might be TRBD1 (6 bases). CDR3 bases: TGTGCCTGGAGTGTAAGGGGGGGAAACCTAGTTGAAGCTTTCTTT. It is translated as CAWSVRGGNLVEAFF.